This T cell receptor beta chain is from a study of blood T cell repertoires in COVID-19. Sequenced by immunoSEQ multiplex PCR; TCRdb stores in-frame clones only, minus some. This repertoire shows 150,000 or so clones, around 78% found once; its top ten account for 4.4%. CDR3 length: 14 amino acids. V was trimmed by 8 bases and J by 1 base, leaving 14 bases between them. Germline-derived CDR1 and CDR2 are MNHEY and SMNVEV (reference sequence). The sequencing sample was made of PBMCs or T cells enriched from blood (not recorded which). The genes are TRBV27 and TRBJ1-1, with D perhaps matching TRBD1 (6 bases). This TCR was recovered from a woman in her forties or fifties who had recovered from COVID-19. CDR3 sequence: CASGKGHPNTEAFF. The CDR3 bases are TGTGCCAGCGGAAAGGGACATCCGAACACTGAAGCTTTCTTT.